This T cell receptor beta chain is drawn from a study of T cells of healthy individuals. Germline V lookup: CDR1 KGHDR, CDR2 SFDVKD. The CDR3 is 15 amino acids. TCRdb independently ran MiXCR on the 5' RACE reads; one entry per CDR3 protein. The repertoire has 65,000 to 95,000 distinct CDR3 sequences, roughly 5.1% of them found once; the top ten carry roughly 7.1%. This clonotype was found many times. One end of the junction is discordant with germline, which a read error may explain. The chain employs TRBV24-1 and TRBJ2-2, with TRBD1 as a possible D gene (6 bases). The receptor comes from a female donor in good health. CDR3 loop: CASSSDRENTGELFF. The CDR3 DNA is TGTGCCTCCAGCTCGGACAGAGAAAACACCGGGGAGCTGTTTTTT.